Listed here are 6 T cell receptor beta chains from one sample, sequenced in a study of cytomegalovirus exposure and HLA in healthy donors. Vbeta (60) and Jbeta (13) primers were used in the PCR. Sequencing was performed with immunoSEQ multiplex PCR; in TCRdb, only in-frame clones are kept and a portion is missing. The sample yields some 100,000 clones, about 68% seen once. Sequenced: PBMCs. All receptors come from a male donor in good health and CMV-seropositive.

This chain connects TRBV25-1 to TRBJ2-1; unclear D gene. Looked up from germline, CDR1 is MGHDK and CDR2 is SYGVNS. The CDR3 extends over 11 amino acids. V was shortened by 4 bases and J by 6 bases, with 4 bases between the two germline ends. The CDR3 nucleotides are TGTGCCAGCAGTGGCGGCAATGAGCAGTTCTTC. Translated, it gives CASSGGNEQFF.

The chain joins TRBV29-1 to TRBJ1-2; TRBD1 matches at 9 bases. CDR1 and CDR2 from the germline V gene are SQVTM and ANQGSEA. The V and J ends lost 4 bases and 4 bases, in that order; junction bases with no gene match: 10. This CDR3 is 15 amino acids long. The CDR3 sequence is CSVVYAGQGTYGYTF. The CDR3 DNA reads TGCAGCGTTGTCTACGCTGGACAGGGGACCTATGGCTACACCTTC.

The genes are TRBV6-4 and TRBJ1-4; D is perhaps TRBD1 (6 bases). Trimming removed 3 bases at V and 3 bases at J, with 11 bases between. The CDR3 sequence is 15 residues long. Germline lookup yields CDR1 MRHNA and CDR2 SNTAGT. CDR3 sequence: CASSEEAGANEKLFF. CDR3 coding DNA: TGTGCCAGCAGTGAGGAGGCAGGGGCTAATGAAAAACTGTTTTTT.

This chain uses TRBV4-2 with TRBJ2-5; tentative D call: TRBD2 (7 bases). Trimming took off 1 base at V and 5 bases at J, with 11 bases between the two ends. Germline assignment: CDR1 LGHNA and CDR2 YNFKEQ. The CDR3 spans 14 residues. The DNA for the CDR3 is TGTGCCAGCAGCCAAGCGGGGGGCGGGGAGACCCAGTACTTC. It encodes CASSQAGGGETQYF.

This clone came up a few times. The chain uses TRBV18 and TRBJ1-1; 11 positions match TRBD1. Losses at the gene ends were 3 bases for V and 7 bases for J; bases not matched to a gene: 7. Germline V gives CDR1 KGHSH, CDR2 LQKENI. The CDR3 runs to 15 residues. The CDR3 loop reads CASSPRTGGGYEAFF. Written as DNA, the CDR3 is TGTGCCAGCTCACCCCGGACAGGGGGCGGGTATGAAGCTTTCTTT.

The V call is TRBV6-6, the J call TRBJ2-7; 8 nucleotides agree with TRBD2. With V trimmed by 5 bases and J by 2 bases, 5 bases remained unmatched. Germline V gene sequence: CDR1 MNHNY, CDR2 SVGAGI (reference sequence). The CDR3 extends over 14 amino acids. The CDR3 here is CASSRLGGAYEQYF. For the CDR3, the DNA is TGTGCCAGCAGTCGGCTCGGGGGGGCCTACGAGCAGTACTTC.